The 30 T cell receptor beta chains below were found in one sample sequenced in a study of blood T cell repertoires in COVID-19. Some clones are missing from TCRdb's copy, which holds only in-frame ones; the method was immunoSEQ multiplex PCR. The sample holds 130,000 or so clones, roughly 80% seen once. Material for sequencing was peripheral blood. The receptors derive from a man aged 55 to 69 with acute or convalescent COVID-19.

This chain uses TRBV9 with TRBJ1-5; D may be TRBD1 (5 bases). V was clipped by 0 bases and J by 3 bases, with 10 bases between them. The CDR3 has 15 amino acids. CDR1 SGDLS and CDR2 YYNGEE come from the germline V gene. CDR3 sequence reads: CASSVAGVPNQPQHF. In nucleotides, the CDR3 is TGTGCCAGCAGCGTAGCGGGGGTGCCCAATCAGCCCCAGCATTTT.

The chain is built from TRBV7-6 and TRBJ2-3; tentative D call: TRBD2 (6 bases). This CDR3 is built from 14 residues. The ends were cut back, 5 bases at V and 3 bases at J, with 12 bases in the middle. Per the germline V gene, CDR1 is SGHVS and CDR2 is FNYEAQ. The CDR3 protein is CASSGAGWTDTQYF. CDR3 in DNA: TGTGCCAGCAGCGGGGCGGGATGGACAGATACGCAGTATTTT.

This rearrangement joins TRBV3-1 (or the pseudogene TRBV3-2) to TRBJ1-3; D is uncertain. CDR3 length equals 16 residues. The V and J ends lost 0 bases and 0 bases respectively, with 9 bases between them. Germline CDR1 reads LGHDT; CDR2 reads YNNKEL (reference sequence). The CDR3 coding sequence is TGTGCCAGCAGCCAAGACCCCCCGGGCTCTGGAAACACCATATATTTT. As protein: CASSQDPPGSGNTIYF.

The CDR3 here is CASSYSITWGSLFYEQYF. The CDR3 DNA sequence: TGTGCCAGCAGTTACTCGATTACGTGGGGCAGCCTGTTCTACGAGCAGTACTTC. This chain uses TRBV6-2 or TRBV6-3 with TRBJ2-7; maybe TRBD1 (5 bases). CDR1 MNHEY and CDR2 SVGEGT come from the germline V gene. This CDR3 is 18 amino acids long. V was pared by 0 bases and J by 3 bases, with 21 bases between.

This clone was counted a single time. For the CDR3, the DNA is TGTGCCAGCAGCCTCTCCGGGACAGGGTTCTCTGGGGCCAACGTCCTGACTTTC. This codes for CASSLSGTGFSGANVLTF. The chain couples TRBV7-9 to TRBJ2-6; 9 nucleotides agree with TRBD1. The V and J ends lost 5 bases and 0 bases, in that order; junction bases with no gene match: 8. From germline, CDR1 is SEHNR and CDR2 FQNEAQ (reference sequence). The CDR3 is 18 amino acids.

This chain uses TRBV19 with TRBJ2-1, with 7 bases that match TRBD2. Per the germline V gene, CDR1 is LNHDA and CDR2 is SQIVND (reference sequence). The V and J ends lost 7 bases and 2 bases, in that order; junction bases with no gene match: 5. The CDR3 spans 14 residues. As DNA, the CDR3 is TGTGCCAGTATGCCTAGCGGAACCTACAATGAGCAGTTCTTC. It yields the protein CASMPSGTYNEQFF.

A few counts support this clone. CDR3 protein: CASTPGQGSGYTF. The CDR3, as DNA: TGTGCCAGCACCCCGGGACAGGGAAGTGGCTACACCTTC. The chain recombines TRBV7-9 with TRBJ1-2; TRBD1 matches 9 bases. This CDR3 spans 13 amino acids. Germline assignment: CDR1 SEHNR and CDR2 FQNEAQ (reference sequence). The junction had 7 bases not matched to a gene; V was cut back by 7 bases and J by 7 bases.

V usage is TRBV4-1 and J usage is TRBJ2-3; no firm D call. From germline, CDR1 is MGHRA and CDR2 YSYEKL. The CDR3 contains 15 residues. V was clipped by 2 bases and J by 0 bases, with 9 bases between them. CDR3 sequence (DNA): TGCGCCAGCAGCCAAAATGTCGGGAGCACAGATACGCAGTATTTT. Translating it yields CASSQNVGSTDTQYF.

V is TRBV7-3 and J is TRBJ2-2; TRBD2 matches 10 bases. The CDR3 sequence is 17 residues long. In germline, CDR1 is SGHTA, CDR2 FQGTGA. V shed 1 base, J shed 6 bases, and the junction held 8 bases outside the gene matches. The DNA for the CDR3 is TGTGCCAGCAGCTTAATGCCCTCTAGCGGGAGTGCCGGGGAGCTGTTTTTT. It specifies CASSLMPSSGSAGELFF.

V usage is TRBV5-1 and J usage is TRBJ2-7; D may be TRBD2 (5 bases). The V gene's germline CDR1 is SGHRS and CDR2 YFSETQ. Trimming removed 0 bases at V and 3 bases at J, with 13 bases between. The CDR3 has 15 residues. CDR3 amino acids: CASSLDVARVYEQYF. The CDR3 DNA sequence: TGCGCCAGCAGCTTGGATGTAGCGAGGGTCTACGAGCAGTACTTC.

The V and J genes are TRBV27 and TRBJ1-1; perhaps TRBD1 as D (6 bases). The length of the CDR3 is 12 residues. From germline, CDR1 is MNHEY and CDR2 SMNVEV (reference sequence). The V gene lost 5 bases and the J gene lost 8 bases, with 12 bases spanning the gap. The DNA for the CDR3 is TGTGCCAGCAGTACCGTGGGGACAGAAGCTTTCTTT. Translation gives CASSTVGTEAFF.

J is TRBJ2-3 and V is TRBV19, with D maybe TRBD1 (6 bases). V lost 4 bases and J lost 3, with 14 bases in between. The germline gives CDR1 LNHDA, CDR2 SQIVND (reference sequence). The length of the CDR3 is 15 residues. CDR3 nucleotides: TGTGCCAGTAGTACGTCAGGGGATTTGACAGATACGCAGTATTTT. It translates to CASSTSGDLTDTQYF.

The chain has TRBV2 and TRBJ2-3; tentative D call: TRBD1 (5 bases). The V gene lost 7 bases and the J gene lost 4 bases, with 15 bases spanning the gap. This CDR3 is 14 amino acids long. Per germline, CDR1 SNHLY and CDR2 FYNNEI. CDR3 bases: TGTGCCAGCAACTCCGGGCAGGGCCCAGATACGCAGTATTTT. It codes for CASNSGQGPDTQYF. Full variable domain (missing parts from reference TRBV2 and TRBJ2-3): EPEVTQTPSHQVTQMGQEVILRCVPISNHLYFYWYRQILGQKVEFLVSFYNNEISEKSEIFDDQFSVERPDGSNFTLKIRSTKLEDSAMYFCASNSGQGPDTQYFGPGTRLTVL.

V and J are TRBV28 and TRBJ2-7, with D maybe TRBD2 (6 bases). CDR1 MDHEN and CDR2 SYDVKM come from the germline V gene. Trimming took 3 bases from V and 4 from J, leaving 10 bases between them. This CDR3 is built from 13 residues. As DNA, the CDR3 is TGTGCCAGCAGTTTTGAGGAGGGATACGAGCAGTACTTC. This translates into CASSFEEGYEQYF. Full variable domain (remainder filled in from reference TRBV28 and TRBJ2-7): DVKVTQSSRYLVKRTGEKVFLECVQDMDHENMFWYRQDPGLGLRLIYFSYDVKMKEKGDIPEGYSVSREKKERFSLILESASTNQTSMYLCASSFEEGYEQYFGPGTRLTVT.

The rearrangement joins TRBV29-1 to TRBJ2-1; D not resolved. Germline V CDR1 and CDR2: SQVTM, ANQGSEA. This CDR3 is 10 amino acids long. V lost 8 bases to trimming and J lost 7 bases, with 9 bases between them. CDR3 bases: TGCAGCCCCTGGCAAAATGAGCAGTTCTTC. Protein sequence: CSPWQNEQFF.

This rearrangement joins TRBV21-1 to TRBJ1-2; TRBD1 is the table's D call and was not checked against the DNA. TRBV21-1 corresponds to a pseudogene. The CDR3 contains 16 residues. CDR3 protein: CASSKDCTGGDYGYTF. The CDR3 DNA reads TGTGCCAGCAGCAAAGATTGTACAGGGGGCGACTATGGCTACACCTTC.

This clone was seen just once. DNA of the CDR3: TGTGCCTGGAGTGTTGAGAGGAAAGGAAACACCATATATTTT. This gives the protein CAWSVERKGNTIYF. The rearrangement uses TRBV30 and TRBJ1-3, with D unclear. The germline V and J ends were trimmed by 0 bases and 4 bases, with 10 bases remaining between them. From germline, CDR1 is GTSNPN and CDR2 SVGIG (reference sequence). CDR3 length: 14 residues. Full variable domain (outside the CDR3, taken from reference TRBV30 and TRBJ1-3): SQTIHQWPATLVQPVGSPLSLECTVEGTSNPNLYWYRQAAGRGLQLLFYSVGIGQISSEVPQNLSASRPQDRQFILSSKKLLLSDSGFYLCAWSVERKGNTIYFGEGSWLTVV.

The chain employs TRBV30 and TRBJ1-1; D remains unclear. From germline, CDR1 is GTSNPN and CDR2 SVGIG (reference sequence). Trimming removed 3 bases at V and 1 base at J, with 9 bases between. The CDR3 runs 13 residues. This CDR3 is CAWSGSWNTEAFF. DNA of the CDR3: TGTGCCTGGAGCGGGTCGTGGAACACTGAAGCTTTCTTT.

The V call is TRBV2, the J call TRBJ1-1; unclear D gene. CDR1 is SNHLY, CDR2 FYNNEI, per germline. This CDR3 spans 16 amino acids. Trimming pared 0 bases from V and 4 bases from J, leaving 15 bases between. CDR3 amino acids: CASSEAPRRKGTEAFF. In DNA form, the CDR3 reads TGTGCCAGCAGTGAAGCGCCGAGGAGGAAGGGCACTGAAGCTTTCTTT.

V usage is TRBV6-5 and J usage is TRBJ2-7; D is possibly TRBD2 (7 bases). V gave up 2 bases and J gave up 5 bases, with 19 bases separating them. Looked up from germline, CDR1 is MNHEY and CDR2 is SVGAGI. This CDR3 has 16 amino acids. Here the CDR3 DNA reads TGTGCCAGCAGTTACGCGTCGGGGGGCCCCGGAGACGAGCAGTACTTC. Residues: CASSYASGGPGDEQYF.

The chain couples TRBV28 to TRBJ1-3; D gene unclear. The CDR3 spans 16 residues. Trimming took off 4 bases at V and 4 bases at J, with 17 bases between the two ends. Germline V gives CDR1 MDHEN, CDR2 SYDVKM. CDR3 sequence: CASSSLRGFSGNTIYF. As DNA, the CDR3 is TGTGCCAGCAGTTCCCTTCGAGGGTTTTCGGGAAACACCATATATTTT.

The chain carries TRBV27 and TRBJ2-4; weak D call: TRBD1 (6 bases). V was shortened by 5 bases and J by 3 bases, with 14 bases between the two germline ends. There are 15 residues in the CDR3. The germline CDR1 and CDR2 sequences are MNHEY and SMNVEV (reference sequence). The CDR3 coding sequence is TGTGCCAGCAGTACCCAACAGGGAATCAAAAACATTCAGTACTTC. The encoded protein is CASSTQQGIKNIQYF.

The chain links TRBV28 to TRBJ1-1; D is unclear. The CDR3 consists of 13 residues. The germline CDR1 and CDR2 sequences are MDHEN and SYDVKM. Deletions cut 6 bases from V and 1 base from J, with 9 bases between. The DNA of the CDR3 is TGTGCCAGCAGCCCCCGACAGAACACTGAAGCTTTCTTT. Residues: CASSPRQNTEAFF.

This clone came up once. V usage is TRBV2 and J usage is TRBJ2-2, with D hard to call. Germline-derived CDR1 and CDR2 are SNHLY and FYNNEI. V was clipped by 7 bases and J by 5 bases, with 8 bases between them. This CDR3 has 12 amino acids. Here the CDR3 reads CASIGETGELFF. CDR3 sequence (DNA): TGTGCCAGCATAGGAGAAACCGGGGAGCTGTTTTTT.

The gene calls are TRBV5-1 and TRBJ2-1, with 12 bases lining up with TRBD2. CDR1 is SGHRS, CDR2 YFSETQ, per germline. V was pared by 2 bases and J by 5 bases, with 8 bases of the junction left unmatched. CDR3 length: 17 amino acids. The CDR3 reads CASSFVTSGRPDNEQFF. CDR3 DNA sequence: TGCGCCAGCAGCTTCGTCACTAGCGGGAGGCCTGACAATGAGCAGTTCTTC.

DNA for the CDR3: TGCAGTGCTAGTCGGGGGGGAGGCACTAATGAAAAACTGTTTTTT. It translates to CSASRGGGTNEKLFF. The chain joins TRBV20-1 to TRBJ1-4; TRBD1 might be the D (5 bases). CDR3 length equals 15 residues. CDR1 and CDR2 from the germline V gene are DFQATT and SNEGSKA (reference sequence). V dropped 3 bases and J dropped 2 bases, with 13 bases sitting between them.

This clone was seen only a few times. The chain joins TRBV29-1 to TRBJ1-5, with 8 positions matching TRBD1. CDR1 and CDR2 from the germline V gene are SQVTM and ANQGSEA. J was trimmed by 5 bases and V by 4 bases; bases with no gene match: 7. The CDR3 length is 14 residues. CDR3 sequence reads: CSVAGQGADQPQHF. CDR3 coding DNA: TGCAGCGTTGCCGGACAGGGTGCGGATCAGCCCCAGCATTTT.

About this clone itself: This CDR3 is also generated by other DNA sequences in the sample. V and J are TRBV5-1 and TRBJ1-6; D unresolved. V was cut by 0 bases and J by 7 bases, with 5 bases left in between. Germline values: CDR1 SGHRS, CDR2 YFSETQ. This CDR3 region has 13 residues. CDR3 sequence reads: CASSLDSNSPLHF. CDR3 coding DNA: TGCGCCAGCAGCTTGGACAGCAATTCACCCCTCCACTTT.

The rearrangement joins TRBV10-3 to TRBJ2-2; 7 positions agree with TRBD1. Germline CDR1 and CDR2: ENHRY and SYGVKD. V gave up 10 bases and J gave up 0 bases; unmatched junction bases: 5. This CDR3 is built from 14 residues. This CDR3 reads CATRGQPNTGELFF. In nucleotides, the CDR3 is TGTGCCACAAGGGGACAGCCGAACACCGGGGAGCTGTTTTTT.

The chain is built from TRBV10-3 and TRBJ1-3; D is undetermined. CDR3 length: 14 amino acids. The germline V gene encodes CDR1 ENHRY and CDR2 SYGVKD. V lost 3 bases and J lost 2, with 8 bases in between. The CDR3 loop reads CAISEGSAGNTIYF. In DNA, the CDR3 is TGTGCCATCAGTGAAGGTAGCGCTGGAAACACCATATATTTT.